The clone carrying this T cell receptor beta chain was observed a handful of times. The target antigen is unknown. The sample comes from a study of identifying expanded T cells in peripheral blood. Study findings and constraints: Clone count variance between approximately two-week samples rose with total template count. About 1.3 clones differed between technical replicates, versus roughly 16 and 20 over time.

During the collection period, no donor immune events like infections were recorded. Germline lookup yields CDR1 SGHDT and CDR2 YYEEEE. This CDR3 contains 16 residues. Trimming stripped 0 bases from V and 7 bases from J, with 14 bases between. TCRdb's copy holds only in-frame clones and misses some; the assay was immunoSEQ multiplex PCR. This sample has around 120,000 clones, with roughly 84% found just once. The chain has TRBV5-6 and TRBJ1-6; TRBD1 is a possible D gene (6 bases). The sample consisted of blood. This clonotype originated in a person aged 18-69 years in good health. This CDR3 is CASSLGGWQGNSPLHF. Here the CDR3 DNA reads TGTGCCAGCAGCTTGGGGGGTTGGCAGGGGAATTCACCCCTCCACTTT.